This T cell receptor (beta chain) was recovered during a study of T cell responses to AZD1222 COVID-19 vaccine. Assay used: immunoSEQ multiplex PCR; TCRdb lists only in-frame clones, some missing. Of about 28,000 clones in the sample, roughly nine tenths were seen once. CDR1 and CDR2 (germline): MGHRA, YSYEKL. The CDR3 spans 13 residues. V lost 3 bases, J lost 3 bases, and 9 bases lay in between. The chain joins TRBV4-1 to TRBJ2-7; D gene ambiguous. The sequencing here drew on peripheral blood, taken on day 0 of AZD1222 vaccination. This sequence originates from an adult in good health. The CDR3 here is CASSQGLGYEQYF. The CDR3 DNA is TGCGCCAGCAGCCAGGGTTTGGGCTACGAGCAGTACTTC.